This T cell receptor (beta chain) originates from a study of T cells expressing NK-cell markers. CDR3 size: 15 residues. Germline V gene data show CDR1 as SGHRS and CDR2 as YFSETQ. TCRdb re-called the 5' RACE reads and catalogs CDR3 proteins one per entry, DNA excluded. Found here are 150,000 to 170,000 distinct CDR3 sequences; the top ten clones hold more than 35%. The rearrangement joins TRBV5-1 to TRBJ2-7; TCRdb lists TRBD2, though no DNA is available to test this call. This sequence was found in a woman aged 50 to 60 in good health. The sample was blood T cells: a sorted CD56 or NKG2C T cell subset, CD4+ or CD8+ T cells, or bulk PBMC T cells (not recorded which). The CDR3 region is CASSLSSGSRYEQYF.